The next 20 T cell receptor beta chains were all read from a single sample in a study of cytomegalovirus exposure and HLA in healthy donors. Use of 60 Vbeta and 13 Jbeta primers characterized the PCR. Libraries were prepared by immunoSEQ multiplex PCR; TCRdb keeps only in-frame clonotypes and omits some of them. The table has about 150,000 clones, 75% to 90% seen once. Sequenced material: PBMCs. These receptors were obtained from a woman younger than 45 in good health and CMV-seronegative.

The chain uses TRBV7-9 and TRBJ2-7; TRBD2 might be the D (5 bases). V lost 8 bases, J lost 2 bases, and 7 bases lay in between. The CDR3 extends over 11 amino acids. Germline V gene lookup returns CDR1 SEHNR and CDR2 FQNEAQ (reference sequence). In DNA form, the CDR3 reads TGTGCCAGCGGGCGGGCCTACGAGCAGTACTTC. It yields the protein CASGRAYEQYF.

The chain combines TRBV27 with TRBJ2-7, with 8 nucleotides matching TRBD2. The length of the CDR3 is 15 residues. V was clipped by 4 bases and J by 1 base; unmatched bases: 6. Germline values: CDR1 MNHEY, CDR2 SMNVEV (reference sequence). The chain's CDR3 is CASSYTAGGSYEQYF. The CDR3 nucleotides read TGTGCCAGCAGTTACACGGCGGGGGGTTCCTACGAGCAGTACTTC.

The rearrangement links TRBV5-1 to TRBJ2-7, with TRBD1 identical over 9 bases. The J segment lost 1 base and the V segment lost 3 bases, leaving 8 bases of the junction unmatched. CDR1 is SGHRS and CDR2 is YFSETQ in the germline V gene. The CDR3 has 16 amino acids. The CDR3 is CASSSDRDRASYEQYF. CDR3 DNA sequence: TGCGCCAGCAGCTCGGACCGGGACAGGGCTTCCTACGAGCAGTACTTC.

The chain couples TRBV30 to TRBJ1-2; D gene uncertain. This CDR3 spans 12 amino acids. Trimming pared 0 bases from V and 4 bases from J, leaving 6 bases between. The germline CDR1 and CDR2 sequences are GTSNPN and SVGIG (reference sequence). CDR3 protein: CAWSVSLYGYTF. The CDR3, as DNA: TGTGCCTGGAGTGTATCCCTCTATGGCTACACCTTC.

The CDR3 region is CASSLHATDTDTQYF. For the CDR3, the DNA is TGTGCCAGCAGCTTACACGCGACAGACACAGATACGCAGTATTTT. This chain joins TRBV7-9 and TRBJ2-3, with D possibly TRBD1 on 5 matching bases. CDR3 length: 15 amino acids. Germline CDR1 reads SEHNR; CDR2 reads FQNEAQ (reference sequence). Trimming removed 2 bases from V and 2 bases from J, with 11 bases in between.

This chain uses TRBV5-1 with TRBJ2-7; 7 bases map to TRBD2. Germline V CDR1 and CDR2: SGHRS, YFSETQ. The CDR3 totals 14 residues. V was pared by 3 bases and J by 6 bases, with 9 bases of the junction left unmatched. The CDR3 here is CASSSPGGLGEQYF. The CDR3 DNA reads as TGCGCCAGCAGCTCGCCGGGGGGTCTCGGCGAGCAGTACTTC.

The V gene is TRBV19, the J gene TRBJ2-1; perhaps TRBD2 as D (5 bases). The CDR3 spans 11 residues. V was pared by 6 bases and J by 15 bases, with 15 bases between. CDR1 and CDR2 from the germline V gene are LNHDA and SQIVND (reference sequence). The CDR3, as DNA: TGTGCCAGTAGAGCCGGGAATACCGGGTTCTTC. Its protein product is CASRAGNTGFF.

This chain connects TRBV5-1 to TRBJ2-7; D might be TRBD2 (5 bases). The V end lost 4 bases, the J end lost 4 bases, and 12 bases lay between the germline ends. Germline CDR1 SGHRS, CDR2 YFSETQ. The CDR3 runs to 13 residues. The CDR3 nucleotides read TGCGCCAGCAGCCCCGGGGATCCATACGAGCAGTACTTC. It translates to CASSPGDPYEQYF.

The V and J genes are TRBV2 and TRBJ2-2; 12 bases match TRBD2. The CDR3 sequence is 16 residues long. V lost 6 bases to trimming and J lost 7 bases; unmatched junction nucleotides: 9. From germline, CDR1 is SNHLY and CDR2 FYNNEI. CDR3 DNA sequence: TGTGCCAGCAGGGACGGACTAGCGGGGTTTGGCGGGGAGCTGTTTTTT. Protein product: CASRDGLAGFGGELFF.

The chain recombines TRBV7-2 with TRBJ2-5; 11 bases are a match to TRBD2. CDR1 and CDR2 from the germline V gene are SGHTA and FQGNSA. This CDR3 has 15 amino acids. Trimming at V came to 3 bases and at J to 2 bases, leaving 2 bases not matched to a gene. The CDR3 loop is CASSLASGGQETQYF. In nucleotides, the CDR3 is TGTGCCAGCAGCTTGGCTAGCGGGGGGCAAGAGACCCAGTACTTC.

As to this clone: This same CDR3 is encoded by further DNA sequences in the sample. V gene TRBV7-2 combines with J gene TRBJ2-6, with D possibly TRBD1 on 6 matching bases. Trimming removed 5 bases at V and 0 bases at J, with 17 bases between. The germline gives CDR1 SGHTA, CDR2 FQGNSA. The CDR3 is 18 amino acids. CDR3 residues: CASSPGHTMASGANVLTF. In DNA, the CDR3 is TGTGCCAGCAGCCCGGGACACACTATGGCCTCTGGGGCCAACGTCCTGACTTTC.

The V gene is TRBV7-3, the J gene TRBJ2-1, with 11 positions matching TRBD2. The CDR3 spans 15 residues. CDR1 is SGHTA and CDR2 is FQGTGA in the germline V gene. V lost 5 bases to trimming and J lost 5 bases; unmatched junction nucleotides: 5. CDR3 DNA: TGTGCCAGCAGCGCAGGACTAGCGGGTGACAATGAGCAGTTCTTC. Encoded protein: CASSAGLAGDNEQFF.

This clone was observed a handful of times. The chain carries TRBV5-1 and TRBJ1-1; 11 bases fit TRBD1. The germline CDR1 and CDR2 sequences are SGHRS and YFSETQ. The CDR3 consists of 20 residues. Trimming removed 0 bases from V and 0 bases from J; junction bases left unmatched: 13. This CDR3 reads CASSLDLSRTGGRMNTEAFF. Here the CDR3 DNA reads TGCGCCAGCAGCTTGGACCTGTCGAGGACAGGGGGCAGAATGAACACTGAAGCTTTCTTT.

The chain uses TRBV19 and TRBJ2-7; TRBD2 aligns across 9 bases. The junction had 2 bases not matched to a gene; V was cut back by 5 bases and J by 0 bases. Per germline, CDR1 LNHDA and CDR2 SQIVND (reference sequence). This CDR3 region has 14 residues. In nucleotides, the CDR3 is TGTGCCAGTAGTGTTAGCGGGAGCTCCTACGAGCAGTACTTC. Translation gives CASSVSGSSYEQYF.

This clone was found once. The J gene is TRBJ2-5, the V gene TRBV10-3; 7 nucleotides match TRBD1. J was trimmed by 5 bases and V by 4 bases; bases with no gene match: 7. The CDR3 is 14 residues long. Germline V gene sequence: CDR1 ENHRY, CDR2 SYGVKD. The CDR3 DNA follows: TGTGCCATCAGTGGGGGACAGTCCGGCGAGACCCAGTACTTC. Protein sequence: CAISGGQSGETQYF.

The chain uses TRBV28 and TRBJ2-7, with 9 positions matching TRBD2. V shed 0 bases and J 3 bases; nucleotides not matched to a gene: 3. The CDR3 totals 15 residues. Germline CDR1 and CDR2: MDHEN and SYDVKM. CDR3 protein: CASSLCSGSFYEQYF. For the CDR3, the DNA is TGTGCCAGCAGTTTATGTAGCGGGAGCTTCTACGAGCAGTACTTC.

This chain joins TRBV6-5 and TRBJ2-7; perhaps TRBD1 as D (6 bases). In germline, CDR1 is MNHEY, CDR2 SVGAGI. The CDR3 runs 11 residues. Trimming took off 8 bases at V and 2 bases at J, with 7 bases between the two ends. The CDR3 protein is CASRQAYEQYF. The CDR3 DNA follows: TGTGCCAGCCGACAGGCCTACGAGCAGTACTTC.

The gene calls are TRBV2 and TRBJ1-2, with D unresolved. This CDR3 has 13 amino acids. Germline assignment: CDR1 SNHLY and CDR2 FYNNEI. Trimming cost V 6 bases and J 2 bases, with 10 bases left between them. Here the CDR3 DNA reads TGTGCCAGCAGATTCACACAAAACTATGGCTACACCTTC. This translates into CASRFTQNYGYTF.

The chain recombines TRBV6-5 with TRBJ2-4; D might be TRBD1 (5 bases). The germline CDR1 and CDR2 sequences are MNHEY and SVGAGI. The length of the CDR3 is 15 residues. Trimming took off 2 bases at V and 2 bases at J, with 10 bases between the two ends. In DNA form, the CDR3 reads TGTGCCAGCAGTTACACGACAGCAACCAAAAACATTCAGTACTTC. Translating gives CASSYTTATKNIQYF.

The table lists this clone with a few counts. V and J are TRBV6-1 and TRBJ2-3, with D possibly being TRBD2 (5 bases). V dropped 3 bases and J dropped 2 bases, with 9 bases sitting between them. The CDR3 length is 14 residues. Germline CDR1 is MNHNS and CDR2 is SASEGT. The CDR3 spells CASSDGLDTDTQYF. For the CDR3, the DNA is TGTGCCAGCAGTGACGGACTCGACACAGATACGCAGTATTTT.